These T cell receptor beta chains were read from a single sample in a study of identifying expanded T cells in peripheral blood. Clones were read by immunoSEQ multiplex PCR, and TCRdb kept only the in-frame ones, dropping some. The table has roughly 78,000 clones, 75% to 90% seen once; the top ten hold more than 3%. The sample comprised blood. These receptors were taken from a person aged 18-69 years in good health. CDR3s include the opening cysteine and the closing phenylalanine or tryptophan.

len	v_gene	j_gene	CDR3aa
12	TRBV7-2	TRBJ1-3	CASSLGEGTIYF
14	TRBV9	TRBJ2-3	CASSRQTSTDTQYF
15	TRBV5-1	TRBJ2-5	CASSQTGGAYTTQYF
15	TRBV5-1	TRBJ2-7	CASSLAVAGVYEQYF
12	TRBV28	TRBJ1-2	CASGDLRGGYTF
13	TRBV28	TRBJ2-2	CASTLGNTGELFF
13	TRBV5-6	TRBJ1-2	CASSSTPGYGYTF
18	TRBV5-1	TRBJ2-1	CASSLGLAAESSYNEQFF
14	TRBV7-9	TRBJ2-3	CASSSGGHADTQYF
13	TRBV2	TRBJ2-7	CASSEDFSYEQYF
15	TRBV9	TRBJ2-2	CASSVVAGNTGELFF
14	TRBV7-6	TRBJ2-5	CASSPVAPGETQYF
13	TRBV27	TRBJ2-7	CASSLKSQREQYF
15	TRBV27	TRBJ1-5	CASSLFPDSNQPQHF
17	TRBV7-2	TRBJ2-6	CASSLGQVNSGANVLTF
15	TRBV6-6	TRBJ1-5	CASRQQGVSNQPQHF
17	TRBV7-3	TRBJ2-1	CASSLTFSSTDYNEQFF
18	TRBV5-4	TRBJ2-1	CASSKGGLYDYSYNEQFF
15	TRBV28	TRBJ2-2	CASSEPGTLAGELFF
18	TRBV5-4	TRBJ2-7	CASSLDVWEGQGNDEQYF
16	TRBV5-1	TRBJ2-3	CASSWTGWIPTDTQYF
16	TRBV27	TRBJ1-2	CASSLKGQQGSDGYTF
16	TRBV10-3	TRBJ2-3	CAISDGGLTSTDTQYF
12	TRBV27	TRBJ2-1	CASSGSLNEQFF
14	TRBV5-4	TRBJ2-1	CASSSAGRGGEQFF
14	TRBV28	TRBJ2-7	CASSLFGQIYEQYF
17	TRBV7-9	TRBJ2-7	CASSKNLQGSWSYEQYF
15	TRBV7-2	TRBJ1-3	CASSLEGGDGNGIFF
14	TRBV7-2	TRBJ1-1	CASSFGGVSTEAFF
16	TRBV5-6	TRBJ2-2	CASSLVSGANTGELFF
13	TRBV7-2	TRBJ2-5	CASSWGAEETQYF
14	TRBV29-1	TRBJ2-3	CSVGTSGSTDTQYF
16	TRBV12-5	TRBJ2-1	CASGLSLAHPKNEQFF
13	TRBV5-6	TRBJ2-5	CASSLRGEETQYF
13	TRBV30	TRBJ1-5	CAWSQSYNQPQHF
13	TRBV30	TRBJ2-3	CATPRGDGDTQYF
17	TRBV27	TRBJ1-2	CASSFFPPPSSNYGYTF
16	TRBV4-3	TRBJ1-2	CASSQETSGGNYGYTF
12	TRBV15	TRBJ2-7	CATSRGRYEQYF
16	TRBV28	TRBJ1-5	CASSSGGGSHNQPQHF
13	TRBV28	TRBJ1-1	CASRVALRTEAFF
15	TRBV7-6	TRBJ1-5	CASSPDRFSNQPQHF
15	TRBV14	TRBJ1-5	CASSQAHHLNQPQHF
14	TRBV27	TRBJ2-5	CASRGFTGRETQYF
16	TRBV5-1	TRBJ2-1	CASSLGGGSSYNEQFF
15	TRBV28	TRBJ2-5	CASSSDSFKGETQYF
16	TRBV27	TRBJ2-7	CASSLKALAGGYEQYF
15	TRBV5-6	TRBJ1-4	CASSTPGREDEKLFF
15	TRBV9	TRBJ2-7	CASSVDAGGPNEQYF